What follows are 20 T cell receptor beta chains derived from one specimen sequenced in a study of vaccination and CD4 T cells after COVID-19. Their recognized antigens are unknown. Treatment reported: roughly 10-day PBMC culture with coronavirus spike peptide pools or control peptides (ViraFEST assay). The Oncomine TCR Beta short-read assay was applied to DNA of cultured CD4+ T cells. Using its own MiXCR run on the PCR reads, TCRdb lists one record per CDR3 protein. The table includes roughly 18,000 distinct CDR3 sequences, 35% to 50% detected once. The sequenced sample was CD4+ T cells from blood, cultured in vitro, obtained after SARS-CoV-2 vaccination. All receptors derive from a human donor who had recovered from COVID-19.

J is TRBJ1-1 and V is TRBV7-2; D uncertain. Trimming shortened V by 1 base and J by 5 bases, and 5 bases separated the two germline ends. CDR3 size: 12 residues. Germline V gene sequence: CDR1 SGHTA, CDR2 FQGNSA. DNA of the CDR3: TGTGCCAGCAGCTTAGAGTGGACTGAAGCTTTCTTT. The encoded protein is CASSLEWTEAFF. Looking up the rest from reference TRBV7-2 and TRBJ1-1 gives the full variable domain: GAGVSQSPSNKVTEKGKDVELRCDPISGHTALYWYRQSLGQGLEFLIYFQGNSAPDKSGLPSDRFSAERTGGSVSTLTIQRTQQEDSAVYLCASSLEWTEAFFGQGTRLTVV.

The V call is TRBV20-1, the J call TRBJ2-3, with 7 bases identical to TRBD1. The V and J ends lost 4 bases and 3 bases, in that order; junction bases with no gene match: 4. The CDR3 is 13 residues long. Germline V gene data show CDR1 as DFQATT and CDR2 as SNEGSKA (reference sequence). In DNA form, the CDR3 reads TGCAGTGCTACCTGGGACAGTACAGATACGCAGTATTTT. This sequence encodes CSATWDSTDTQYF.

The V and J genes are TRBV19 and TRBJ2-1; D possibly corresponds to TRBD2 (6 bases). The V and J ends lost 3 bases and 8 bases respectively, with 11 bases between them. The CDR3 is 13 residues long. The V gene's germline CDR1 is LNHDA and CDR2 SQIVND (reference sequence). For the CDR3, the DNA is TGTGCCAGTAGTATTGAGTCTAGCGATGAGCAGTTCTTC. It is translated as CASSIESSDEQFF.

The chain carries TRBV4-3 and TRBJ2-4; D perhaps matches TRBD1 (6 bases). The CDR3 consists of 14 residues. V lost 1 base and J lost 9, with 13 bases in between. Germline CDR1 is LGHNA and CDR2 is YSLEER. CDR3 residues: CASSQVQARGIQYF. For the CDR3, the DNA is TGCGCCAGCAGCCAAGTACAGGCCAGGGGCATTCAGTACTTC.

The CDR3 coding sequence is TGTGCCAGCAGCGGAAGAACAGGGAAAGGTGGACTAGGGAGAGAGACCCAGTACTTC. It specifies CASSGRTGKGGLGRETQYF. The rearrangement joins TRBV5-4 to TRBJ2-5; perhaps TRBD2 as D (7 bases). Between the trimmed V and J ends, which lost 4 bases and 4 bases, there was a span of 29 bases. This CDR3 is 19 amino acids long. Germline V gene data show CDR1 as SGHNT and CDR2 as YYREEE (reference sequence).

The table lists this clonotype with a few counts. Here the CDR3 DNA reads TGTGCCAGCAAAACGAATACTAACTATGGCTACACCTTC. This sequence encodes CASKTNTNYGYTF. This chain uses TRBV6-1 with TRBJ1-2, with D unresolved. The V gene's germline CDR1 is MNHNS and CDR2 SASEGT. Between the trimmed V and J ends, which lost 7 bases and 0 bases, there was a span of 9 bases. The CDR3 is 13 amino acids.

V gene TRBV27 combines with J gene TRBJ2-7; D unresolved. The CDR3 is 13 residues long. Trimming cost V 5 bases and J 5 bases, with 13 bases left between them. Germline CDR1 reads MNHEY; CDR2 reads SMNVEV (reference sequence). The CDR3 DNA reads TGTGCCAGCAGTCTCTCCTGGACCCACGAGCAGTACTTC. Translated: CASSLSWTHEQYF.

This clonotype was observed a few times. This chain joins TRBV27 and TRBJ1-6, with D perhaps TRBD1 (5 bases). Per germline, CDR1 MNHEY and CDR2 SMNVEV (reference sequence). This CDR3 has 16 amino acids. V lost 6 bases and J lost 5, with 17 bases in between. The CDR3 DNA follows: TGTGCCAGCAGGGGGCTGACGGTCGGTCATAATTCACCCCTCCACTTT. The encoded protein is CASRGLTVGHNSPLHF.

This clonotype was seen a few times. Written as DNA, the CDR3 is TGTGCCAGCACCCACACGGCCTACGAGCAGTACTTC. Protein sequence: CASTHTAYEQYF. The chain has TRBV7-2 and TRBJ2-1; D not resolved. The closer fit of TRBJ2-7 to the DNA end suggests the J call may be wrong. The V gene's germline CDR1 is SGHTA and CDR2 FQGNSA. The CDR3 totals 12 residues.

The gene calls are TRBV5-4 and TRBJ2-2; D unresolved. Looked up from germline, CDR1 is SGHNT and CDR2 is YYREEE (reference sequence). The CDR3 consists of 16 residues. Trimming left V 0 bases short and J 0 bases short, with 9 bases between. The CDR3 loop is CASSLALTPNTGELFF. CDR3 nucleotide sequence: TGTGCCAGCAGCTTGGCGCTGACCCCGAACACCGGGGAGCTGTTTTTT.

This clonotype occurred a few times. The chain links TRBV7-6 to TRBJ1-6; D may be TRBD1 (5 bases). CDR1 is SGHVS and CDR2 is FNYEAQ in the germline V gene. The CDR3 extends over 14 amino acids. V was cut by 1 base and J by 9 bases, with 10 bases left in between. CDR3 in DNA: TGTGCCAGCAGCTTAGGGGGACTCGGTTCACCCCTCCACTTT. Amino acid sequence: CASSLGGLGSPLHF.

The chain joins TRBV6-1 to TRBJ2-2, with D possibly matching TRBD2 (6 bases). Trimming took 8 bases from V and 3 from J, leaving 19 bases between them. CDR3 length: 16 residues. Looked up from germline, CDR1 is MNHNS and CDR2 is SASEGT. As DNA, the CDR3 is TGTGCCAGCCCTGAGGGAGGCGGGGAATACACCGGGGAGCTGTTTTTT. It yields the protein CASPEGGGEYTGELFF.

This chain joins TRBV20-1 and TRBJ1-6; TRBD1 might be the D (5 bases). V was pared by 5 bases and J by 7 bases, with 6 bases between. CDR3 length: 11 amino acids. Germline V CDR1 and CDR2: DFQATT, SNEGSKA (reference sequence). The CDR3 region is CSAAGNSPLHF. The CDR3 region has the DNA TGCAGTGCTGCAGGGAATTCACCCCTCCACTTT.

V and J are TRBV28 and TRBJ1-2; TRBD1 matches at 10 bases. The V and J ends lost 3 bases and 6 bases, in that order; junction bases with no gene match: 10. Per the germline V gene, CDR1 is MDHEN and CDR2 is SYDVKM. The CDR3 is 16 residues long. The DNA for the CDR3 is TGTGCCAGCAGTTTCTCCCCTGACAGGGGGCCGAATGGCTACACCTTC. Translated: CASSFSPDRGPNGYTF.

This clonotype turned up a few times. The V gene is TRBV6-2 or TRBV6-3, the J gene TRBJ1-2; 9 bases match TRBD1. V shed 8 bases, J shed 4 bases, and the junction held 8 bases outside the gene matches. CDR3 length equals 14 residues. Germline CDR1 MNHEY, CDR2 SVGEGT. The CDR3 DNA reads as TGTGCCAGCGGAAACAGGGGGCTAGGCTATGGCTACACCTTC. Translated, it gives CASGNRGLGYGYTF.

The chain joins TRBV7-9 to TRBJ1-2; TRBD1 might be the D (6 bases). The V end was cut by 1 base, the J end by 6 bases, with 12 bases between. Germline values: CDR1 SEHNR, CDR2 FQNEAQ (reference sequence). This CDR3 spans 14 amino acids. The CDR3 DNA is TGTGCCAGCAGCTTAGAGACAGGCTGGGATGGCTACACCTTC. Its protein product is CASSLETGWDGYTF.

This clonotype was picked up a small number of times. This sequence joins TRBV7-9 and TRBJ2-7, with TRBD1 matching over 10 bases. This CDR3 has 14 residues. V trimming: 5 bases; J trimming: 4 bases; junction bases outside the gene matches: 5. Germline CDR1 SEHNR, CDR2 FQNEAQ (reference sequence). DNA for the CDR3: TGTGCCAGCAGCCTCGGGACAGGGGTGTACGAGCAGTACTTC. Encoded protein: CASSLGTGVYEQYF.

The rearrangement links TRBV5-8 to TRBJ2-7; TRBD1 is a possible D gene (6 bases). Germline V gene data show CDR1 as SGHTS and CDR2 as YDEGEE. Deletions cut 5 bases from V and 0 bases from J, with 9 bases between. The CDR3 is 13 residues long. The CDR3 DNA reads TGTGCCAGCAGATTGACAGGCTCCTACGAGCAGTACTTC. The encoded protein is CASRLTGSYEQYF.

Comment on this clonotype: Germline and junction disagree at one end, which may indicate a read error. The chain is built from TRBV20-1 and TRBJ1-1; the D gene is possibly TRBD1 (6 bases). From germline, CDR1 is DFQATT and CDR2 SNEGSKA (reference sequence). The CDR3 loop spans 14 amino acids. The CDR3 loop is CSTSIAGGFVPAFF. The CDR3 DNA follows: TGCAGTACTAGTATTGCGGGGGGCTTCGTTCCAGCTTTCTTT.

J is TRBJ2-7 and V is TRBV7-3; D is unclear. The CDR3 spans 15 residues. CDR1 and CDR2 from the germline V gene are SGHTA and FQGTGA. Trimming stripped 5 bases from V and 4 bases from J, with 18 bases between. The CDR3 protein is CASSGSGIFKYEQYF. The CDR3 DNA sequence: TGTGCCAGCAGCGGTAGTGGCATTTTCAAGTACGAGCAGTACTTC.